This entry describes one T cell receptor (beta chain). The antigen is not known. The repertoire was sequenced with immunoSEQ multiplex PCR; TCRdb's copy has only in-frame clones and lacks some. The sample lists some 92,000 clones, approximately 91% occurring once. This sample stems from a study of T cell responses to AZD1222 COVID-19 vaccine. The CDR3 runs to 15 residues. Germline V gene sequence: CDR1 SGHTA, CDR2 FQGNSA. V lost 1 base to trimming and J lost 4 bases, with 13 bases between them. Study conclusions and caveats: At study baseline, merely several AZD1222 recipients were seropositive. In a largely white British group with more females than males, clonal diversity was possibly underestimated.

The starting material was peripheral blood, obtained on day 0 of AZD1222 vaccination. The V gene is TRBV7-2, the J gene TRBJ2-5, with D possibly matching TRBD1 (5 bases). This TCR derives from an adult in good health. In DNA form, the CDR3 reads TGTGCCAGCAGCTTAGATGTAAGGGGCTTAGAGACCCAGTACTTC. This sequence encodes CASSLDVRGLETQYF. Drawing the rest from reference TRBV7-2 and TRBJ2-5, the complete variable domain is GAGVSQSPSNKVTEKGKDVELRCDPISGHTALYWYRQSLGQGLEFLIYFQGNSAPDKSGLPSDRFSAERTGGSVSTLTIQRTQQEDSAVYLCASSLDVRGLETQYFGPGTRLLVL.